This record concerns one TCR beta chain sequence. TCRbeta libraries were built with three rounds of nested PCR, modified from ARM-PCR. TCRdb passed the multiplex PCR reads through MiXCR, listing each CDR3 protein once. The table has about 98,000 distinct CDR3 sequences, 80% seen once; the top ten hold about 29%. This sample's RNA came from whole unsorted tissue. More than 3 cm separated this lung sample from the edge of the tumor. The CDR3 length is 14 residues. The ends were cut back, 8 bases at V and 5 bases at J, with 16 bases in the middle. The sample originates from a study of tumor and adjacent non-tumor tissue in lung cancer.

The specimen sequenced was distant non-tumor lung tissue. This receptor was identified in a man aged 55 to 69 with small cell lung cancer. The chain couples TRBV12-3 or TRBV12-4 to TRBJ2-1, with D perhaps matching TRBD1 (5 bases). CDR3: CASGSWTQHNEQFF. CDR3 DNA sequence: TGTGCCAGCGGTTCCTGGACACAGCACAATGAGCAGTTCTTC.